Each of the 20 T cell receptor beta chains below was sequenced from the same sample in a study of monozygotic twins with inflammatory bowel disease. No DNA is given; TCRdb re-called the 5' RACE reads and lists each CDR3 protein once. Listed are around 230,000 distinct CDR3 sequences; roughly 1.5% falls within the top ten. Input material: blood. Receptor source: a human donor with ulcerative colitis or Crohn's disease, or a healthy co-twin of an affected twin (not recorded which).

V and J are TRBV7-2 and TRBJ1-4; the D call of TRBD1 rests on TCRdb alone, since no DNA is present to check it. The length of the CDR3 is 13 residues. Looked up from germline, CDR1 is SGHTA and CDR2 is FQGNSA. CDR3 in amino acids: CASSSQGKEELFF. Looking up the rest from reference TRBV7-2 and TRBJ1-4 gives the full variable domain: GAGVSQSPSNKVTEKGKDVELRCDPISGHTALYWYRQSLGQGLEFLIYFQGNSAPDKSGLPSDRFSAERTGGSVSTLTIQRTQQEDSAVYLCASSSQGKEELFFGSGTQLSVL.

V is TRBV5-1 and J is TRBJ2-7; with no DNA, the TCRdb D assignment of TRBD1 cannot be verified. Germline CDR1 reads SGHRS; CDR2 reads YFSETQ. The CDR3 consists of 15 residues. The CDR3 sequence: CASSYAPGQVYEQYF.

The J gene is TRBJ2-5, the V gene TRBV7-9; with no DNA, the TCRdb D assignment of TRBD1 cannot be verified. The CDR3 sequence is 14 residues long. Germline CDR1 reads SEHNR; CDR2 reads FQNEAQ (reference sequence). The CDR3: CASSLDRDQETQYF.

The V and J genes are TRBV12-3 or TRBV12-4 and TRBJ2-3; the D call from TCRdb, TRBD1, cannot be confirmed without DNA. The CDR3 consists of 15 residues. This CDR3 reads CASSLRTGGTDTQYF.

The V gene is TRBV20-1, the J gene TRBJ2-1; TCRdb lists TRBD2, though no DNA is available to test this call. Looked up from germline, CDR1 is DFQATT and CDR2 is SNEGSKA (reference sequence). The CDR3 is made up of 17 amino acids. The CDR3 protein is CSARVAPEERAYNEQFF.

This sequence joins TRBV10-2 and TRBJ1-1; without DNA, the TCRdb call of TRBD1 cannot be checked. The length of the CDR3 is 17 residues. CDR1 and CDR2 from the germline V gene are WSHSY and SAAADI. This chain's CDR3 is CASTLTRTGLANAEAFF.

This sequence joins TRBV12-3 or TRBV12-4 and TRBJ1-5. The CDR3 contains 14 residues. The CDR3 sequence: CASSLDGYPRPQHF.

CDR3 loop: CASSRDGVGGNTIYF. This sequence joins TRBV18 and TRBJ1-3; TCRdb lists TRBD1, though no DNA is available to test this call. Germline CDR1 KGHSH, CDR2 LQKENI. The CDR3 has 15 residues. The complete variable domain, with remaining parts taken from reference TRBV18 and TRBJ1-3, reads NAGVMQNPRHLVRRRGQEARLRCSPMKGHSHVYWYRQLPEEGLKFMVYLQKENIIDESGMPKERFSAEFPKEGPSILRIQQVVRGDSAAYFCASSRDGVGGNTIYFGEGSWLTVV.

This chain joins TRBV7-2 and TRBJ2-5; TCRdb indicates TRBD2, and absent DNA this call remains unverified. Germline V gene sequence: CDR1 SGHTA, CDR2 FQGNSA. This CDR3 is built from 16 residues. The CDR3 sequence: CASSSRVFWAVETQYF. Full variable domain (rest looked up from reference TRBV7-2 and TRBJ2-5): GAGVSQSPSNKVTEKGKDVELRCDPISGHTALYWYRQSLGQGLEFLIYFQGNSAPDKSGLPSDRFSAERTGGSVSTLTIQRTQQEDSAVYLCASSSRVFWAVETQYFGPGTRLLVL.

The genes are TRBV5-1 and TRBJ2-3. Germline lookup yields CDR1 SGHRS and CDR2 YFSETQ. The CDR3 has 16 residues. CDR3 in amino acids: CASSLTVFSSTDTQYF. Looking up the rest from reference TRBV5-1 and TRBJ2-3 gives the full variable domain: KAGVTQTPRYLIKTRGQQVTLSCSPISGHRSVSWYQQTPGQGLQFLFEYFSETQRNKGNFPGRFSGRQFSNSRSEMNVSTLELGDSALYLCASSLTVFSSTDTQYFGPGTRLTVL.

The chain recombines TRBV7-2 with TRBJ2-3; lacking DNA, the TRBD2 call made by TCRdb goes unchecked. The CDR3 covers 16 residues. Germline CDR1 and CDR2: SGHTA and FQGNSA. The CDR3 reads CASSAGLAGATDTQYF. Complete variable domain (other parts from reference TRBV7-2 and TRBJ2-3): GAGVSQSPSNKVTEKGKDVELRCDPISGHTALYWYRQSLGQGLEFLIYFQGNSAPDKSGLPSDRFSAERTGGSVSTLTIQRTQQEDSAVYLCASSAGLAGATDTQYFGPGTRLTVL.

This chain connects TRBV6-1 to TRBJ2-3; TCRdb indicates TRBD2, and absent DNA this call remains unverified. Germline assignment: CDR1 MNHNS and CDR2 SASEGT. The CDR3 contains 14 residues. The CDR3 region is CASAGLAGGVTQYF.

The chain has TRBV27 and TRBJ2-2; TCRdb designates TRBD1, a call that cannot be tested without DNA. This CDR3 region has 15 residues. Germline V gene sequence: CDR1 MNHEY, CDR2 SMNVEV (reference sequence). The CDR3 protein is CASSPRGQVTGELFF.

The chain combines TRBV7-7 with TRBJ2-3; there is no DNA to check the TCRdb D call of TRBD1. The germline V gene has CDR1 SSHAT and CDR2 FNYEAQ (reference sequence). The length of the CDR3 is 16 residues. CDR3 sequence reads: CASSPLGGGGLDTQYF.

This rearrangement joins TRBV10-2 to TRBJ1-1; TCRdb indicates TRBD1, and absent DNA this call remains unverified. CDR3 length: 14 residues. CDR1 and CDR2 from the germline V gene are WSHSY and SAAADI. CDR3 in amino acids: CASSEADRAGGAFF.

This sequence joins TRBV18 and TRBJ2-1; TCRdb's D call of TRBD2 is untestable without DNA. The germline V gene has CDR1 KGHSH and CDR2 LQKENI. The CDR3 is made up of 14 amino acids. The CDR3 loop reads CASSLGMGPNEQFF.

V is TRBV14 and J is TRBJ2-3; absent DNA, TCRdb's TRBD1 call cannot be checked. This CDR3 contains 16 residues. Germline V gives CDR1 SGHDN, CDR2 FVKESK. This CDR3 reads CASSQKQRQSTDTQYF.

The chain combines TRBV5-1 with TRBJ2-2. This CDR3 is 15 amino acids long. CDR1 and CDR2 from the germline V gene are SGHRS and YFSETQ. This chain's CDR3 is CASSFGPTSTGELFF.

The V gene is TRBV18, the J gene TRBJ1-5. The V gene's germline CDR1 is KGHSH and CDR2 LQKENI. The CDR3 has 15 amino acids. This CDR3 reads CAGSPYYAGNQPQHF.

CDR3 region: CASSPRTSGAYNEQFF. The chain uses TRBV7-3 and TRBJ2-1; the D gene TCRdb calls, TRBD2, cannot be checked with no DNA. CDR1 is SGHTA, CDR2 FQGTGA, per germline. The CDR3 length is 16 residues. The variable domain in full, completed from reference TRBV7-3 and TRBJ2-1, reads GAGVSQTPSNKVTEKGKYVELRCDPISGHTALYWYRQSLGQGPEFLIYFQGTGAADDSGLPNDRFFAVRPEGSVSTLKIQRTERGDSAVYLCASSPRTSGAYNEQFFGPGTRLTVL.